This T cell receptor beta chain derives from a study of vaccination effects on CD4 cells after COVID-19. Overall study: Participants each got two BNT162b2 or mRNA-1273 vaccine doses. Study results and limitations: By a late point after vaccination, infection- and vaccine-induced clones had shrunk markedly through clonal contraction. Common cold coronaviruses were cross-recognized by only 1 of 255 vaccine-induced clones in healthy vaccinees.

Clones were sequenced by immunoSEQ multiplex PCR, and TCRdb holds only the in-frame ones, with some missing. The sample consists of approximately 30,000 clones, around three quarters of them appearing once. CDR3 length: 14 residues. V was trimmed by 5 bases and J by 8 bases, leaving 21 bases between them. Germline V gene data show CDR1 as SQVTM and CDR2 as ANQGSEA. Sequencing was preceded by expansion of antigen-specific CD4+ T cells with viral peptide pools in the ViraFEST assay. Scientists isolated CD4+ T cells after a roughly ten-day culture period ended. Among the vaccine recipients, none had a prior SARS-CoV-2 infection, and nucleocapsid antibodies were negative. The culture medium for 2 million or so PBMC per well included 9.5 to 10 IU/ml IL-2 and about 9.1 ug/ml peptides. In regard to this clone: Antigen unknown.

The clonotype originates from a human donor who received a COVID-19 vaccine. The specimen was CD4+ T cells from PBMCs cultured with SARS-CoV-2 spike peptides, collected before COVID-19 vaccination. V usage is TRBV29-1 and J usage is TRBJ1-2, with no clear D. This CDR3 reads CSVLHRAQVGGYTF. The CDR3 DNA follows: TGCAGCGTTCTTCATCGCGCCCAGGTAGGCGGCTACACCTTC.